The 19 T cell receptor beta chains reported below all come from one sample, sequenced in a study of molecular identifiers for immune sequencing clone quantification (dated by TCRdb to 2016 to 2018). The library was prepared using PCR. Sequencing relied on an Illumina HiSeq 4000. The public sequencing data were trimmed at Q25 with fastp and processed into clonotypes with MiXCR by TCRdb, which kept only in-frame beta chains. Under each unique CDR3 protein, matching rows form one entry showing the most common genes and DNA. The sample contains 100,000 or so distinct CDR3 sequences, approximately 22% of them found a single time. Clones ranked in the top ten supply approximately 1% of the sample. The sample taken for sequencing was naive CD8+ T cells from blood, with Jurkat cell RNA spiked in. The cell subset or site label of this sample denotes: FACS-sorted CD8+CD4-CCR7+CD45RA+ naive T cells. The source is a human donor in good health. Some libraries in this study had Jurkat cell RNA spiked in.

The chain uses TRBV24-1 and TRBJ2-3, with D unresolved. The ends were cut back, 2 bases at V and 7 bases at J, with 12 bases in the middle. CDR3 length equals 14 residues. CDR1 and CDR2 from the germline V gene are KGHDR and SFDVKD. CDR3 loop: CATSDSIDPHTQYF. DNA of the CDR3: TGTGCCACCAGTGATTCCATAGACCCTCATACGCAGTATTTT.

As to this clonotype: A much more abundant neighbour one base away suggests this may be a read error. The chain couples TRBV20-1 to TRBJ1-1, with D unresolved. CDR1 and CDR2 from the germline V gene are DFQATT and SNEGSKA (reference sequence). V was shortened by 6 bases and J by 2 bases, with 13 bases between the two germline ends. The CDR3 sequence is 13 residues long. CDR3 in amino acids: CSAPWAVNTEAFF. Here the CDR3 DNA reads TGCAGTGCACCTTGGGCGGTAAACACTGAAGCTTTCTTT.

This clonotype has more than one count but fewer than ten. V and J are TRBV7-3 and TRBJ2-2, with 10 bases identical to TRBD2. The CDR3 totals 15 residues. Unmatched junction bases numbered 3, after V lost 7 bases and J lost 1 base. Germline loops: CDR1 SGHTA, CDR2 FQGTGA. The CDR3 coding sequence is TGTGCCAGCAAGCGACTAGCGGGGAACACCGGGGAGCTGTTTTTT. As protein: CASKRLAGNTGELFF.

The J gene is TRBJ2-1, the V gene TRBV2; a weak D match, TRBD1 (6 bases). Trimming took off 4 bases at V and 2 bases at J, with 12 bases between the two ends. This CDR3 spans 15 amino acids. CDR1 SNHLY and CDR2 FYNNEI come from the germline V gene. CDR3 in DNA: TGTGCCAGCAGTGTTGGGCAGGGGACCTACAATGAGCAGTTCTTC. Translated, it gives CASSVGQGTYNEQFF.

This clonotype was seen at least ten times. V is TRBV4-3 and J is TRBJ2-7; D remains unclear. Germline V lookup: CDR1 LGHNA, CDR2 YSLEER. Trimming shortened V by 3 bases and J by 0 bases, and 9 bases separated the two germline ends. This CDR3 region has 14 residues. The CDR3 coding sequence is TGCGCCAGCAGCCAGGAAGTAGACTCCTACGAGCAGTACTTC. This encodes CASSQEVDSYEQYF.

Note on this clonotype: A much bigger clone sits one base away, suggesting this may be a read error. The CDR3 DNA is TGTGCCAGCAGTGGAGCAGGTTATAGCAATCAGCCCCAGCATTTT. Its translation is CASSGAGYSNQPQHF. This rearrangement joins TRBV2 to TRBJ1-5; D call uncertain. In germline, CDR1 is SNHLY, CDR2 FYNNEI. The CDR3 is 15 residues long. The V end lost 4 bases, the J end lost 0 bases, and 10 bases lay between the germline ends.

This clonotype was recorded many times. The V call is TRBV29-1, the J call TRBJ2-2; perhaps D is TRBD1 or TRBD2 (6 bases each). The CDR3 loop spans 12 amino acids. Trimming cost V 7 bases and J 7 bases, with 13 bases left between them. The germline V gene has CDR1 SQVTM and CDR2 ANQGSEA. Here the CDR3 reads CSGQQGGGELFF. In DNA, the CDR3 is TGCAGCGGGCAACAGGGAGGCGGGGAGCTGTTTTTT.

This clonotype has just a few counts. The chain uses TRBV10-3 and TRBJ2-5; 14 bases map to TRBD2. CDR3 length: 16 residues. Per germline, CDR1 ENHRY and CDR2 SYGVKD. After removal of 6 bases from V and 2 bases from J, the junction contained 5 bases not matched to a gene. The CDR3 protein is CAIRGTSGGEQETQYF. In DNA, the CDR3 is TGTGCCATCAGGGGGACTAGCGGGGGTGAACAAGAGACCCAGTACTTC.

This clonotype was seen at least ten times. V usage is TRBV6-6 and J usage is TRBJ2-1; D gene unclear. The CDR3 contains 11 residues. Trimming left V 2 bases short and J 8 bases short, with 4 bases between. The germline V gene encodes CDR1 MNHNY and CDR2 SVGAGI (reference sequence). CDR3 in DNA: TGTGCCAGCAGTTACGGGGATGAGCAGTTCTTC. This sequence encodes CASSYGDEQFF.

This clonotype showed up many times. CDR3 in amino acids: CASSQEGLYEQYF. CDR3 nucleotides: TGTGCCAGCAGCCAAGAAGGCCTCTACGAGCAGTACTTC. The chain is built from TRBV4-2 and TRBJ2-7; unclear D gene. The germline CDR1 and CDR2 sequences are LGHNA and YNFKEQ. This CDR3 has 13 amino acids. The V end lost 0 bases, the J end lost 3 bases, and 6 bases lay between the germline ends.

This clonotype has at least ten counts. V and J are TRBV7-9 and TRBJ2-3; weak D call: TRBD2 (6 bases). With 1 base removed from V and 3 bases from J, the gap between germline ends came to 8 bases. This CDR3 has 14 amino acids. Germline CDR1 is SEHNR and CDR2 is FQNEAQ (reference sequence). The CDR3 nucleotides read TGTGCCAGCAGCTTAGTACTAGCAACAGATACGCAGTATTTT. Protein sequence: CASSLVLATDTQYF.

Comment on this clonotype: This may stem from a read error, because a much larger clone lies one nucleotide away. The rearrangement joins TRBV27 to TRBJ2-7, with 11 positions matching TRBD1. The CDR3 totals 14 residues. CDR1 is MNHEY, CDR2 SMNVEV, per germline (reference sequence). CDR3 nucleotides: TGTGCCAGTACGTACCGGACAGGGGGCTACGAGCGGTACTTC. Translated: CASTYRTGGYERYF.

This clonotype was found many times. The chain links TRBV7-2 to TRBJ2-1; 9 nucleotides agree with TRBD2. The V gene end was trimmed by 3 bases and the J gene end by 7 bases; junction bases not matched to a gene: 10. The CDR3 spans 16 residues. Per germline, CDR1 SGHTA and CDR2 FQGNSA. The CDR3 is CASSFPAGGLMNEQFF. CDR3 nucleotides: TGTGCCAGCAGCTTCCCCGCGGGGGGGCTAATGAATGAGCAGTTCTTC.

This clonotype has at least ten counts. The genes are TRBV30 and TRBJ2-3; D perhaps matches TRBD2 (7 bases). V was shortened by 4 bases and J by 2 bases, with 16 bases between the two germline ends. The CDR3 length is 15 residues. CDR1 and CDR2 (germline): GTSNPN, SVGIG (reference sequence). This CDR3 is CAWNLGGGATDTQYF. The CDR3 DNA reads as TGTGCCTGGAATCTTGGAGGGGGGGCCACAGATACGCAGTATTTT. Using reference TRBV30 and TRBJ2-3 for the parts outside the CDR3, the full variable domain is SQTIHQWPATLVQPVGSPLSLECTVEGTSNPNLYWYRQAAGRGLQLLFYSVGIGQISSEVPQNLSASRPQDRQFILSSKKLLLSDSGFYLCAWNLGGGATDTQYFGPGTRLTVL.

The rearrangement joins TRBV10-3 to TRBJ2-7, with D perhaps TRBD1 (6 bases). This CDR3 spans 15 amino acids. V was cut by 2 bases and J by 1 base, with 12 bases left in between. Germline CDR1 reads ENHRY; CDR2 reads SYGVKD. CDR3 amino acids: CAISEVVQGSYEQYF. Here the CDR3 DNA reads TGTGCCATCAGTGAGGTGGTCCAGGGGTCCTACGAGCAGTACTTC.

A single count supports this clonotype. The CDR3 here is CATSRERAGVTDTQYF. The CDR3 nucleotides are TGTGCCACCAGCAGAGAGAGGGCCGGGGTCACAGATACGCAGTATTTT. The chain recombines TRBV15 with TRBJ2-3, with D maybe TRBD2 (5 bases). This CDR3 region has 16 residues. From germline, CDR1 is LNHNV and CDR2 YYDKDF (reference sequence). Trimming left V 0 bases short and J 2 bases short, with 12 bases between.

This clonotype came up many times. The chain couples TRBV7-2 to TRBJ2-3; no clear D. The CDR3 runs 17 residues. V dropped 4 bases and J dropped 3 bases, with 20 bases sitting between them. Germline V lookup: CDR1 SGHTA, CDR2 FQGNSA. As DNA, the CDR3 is TGTGCCAGCAGCTCGTACTATGGGCTCCGTGGGACAGATACGCAGTATTTT. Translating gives CASSSYYGLRGTDTQYF.

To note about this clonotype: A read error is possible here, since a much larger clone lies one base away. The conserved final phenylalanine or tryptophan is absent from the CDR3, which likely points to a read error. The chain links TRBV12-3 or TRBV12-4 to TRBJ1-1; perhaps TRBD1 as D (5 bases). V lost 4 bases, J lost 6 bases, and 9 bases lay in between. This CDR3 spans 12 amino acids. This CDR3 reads CASSWGGAEAFS. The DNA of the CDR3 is TGTGCCAGCAGTTGGGGGGGTGCTGAAGCTTTCTCT.

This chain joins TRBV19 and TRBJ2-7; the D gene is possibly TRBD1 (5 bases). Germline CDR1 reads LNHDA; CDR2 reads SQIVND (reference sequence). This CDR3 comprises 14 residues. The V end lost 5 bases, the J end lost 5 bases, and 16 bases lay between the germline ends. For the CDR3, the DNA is TGTGCCAGTAGTCCCGGAGCGAAGGACAACGAGCAGTACTTC. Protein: CASSPGAKDNEQYF.